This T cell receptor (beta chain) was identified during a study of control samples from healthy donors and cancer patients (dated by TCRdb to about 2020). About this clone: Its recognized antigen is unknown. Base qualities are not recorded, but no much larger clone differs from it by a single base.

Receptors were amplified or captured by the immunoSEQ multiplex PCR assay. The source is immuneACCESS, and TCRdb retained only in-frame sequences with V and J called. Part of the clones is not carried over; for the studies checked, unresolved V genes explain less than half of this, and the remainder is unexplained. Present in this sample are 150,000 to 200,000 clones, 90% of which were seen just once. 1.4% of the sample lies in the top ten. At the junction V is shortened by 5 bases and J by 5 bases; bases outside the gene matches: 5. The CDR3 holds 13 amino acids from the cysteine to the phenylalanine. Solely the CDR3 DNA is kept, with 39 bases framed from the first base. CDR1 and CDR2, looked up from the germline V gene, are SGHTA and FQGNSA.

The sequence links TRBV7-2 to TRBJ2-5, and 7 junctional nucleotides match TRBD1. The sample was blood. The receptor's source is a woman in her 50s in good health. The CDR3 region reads CASSPQGFETQYF. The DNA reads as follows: TGTGCCAGCAGCCCACAGGGGTTTGAGACCCAGTACTTC.